The 24 T cell receptor beta chains listed next were all sequenced from one sample in a study of blood T cell repertoires in COVID-19. Generated by immunoSEQ multiplex PCR, the TCRdb table keeps only in-frame clones and is missing some. The sample comprises 150,000 to 200,000 clones, around 87% of which are singletons, and around 0.6% rests with the top ten. The material sequenced was peripheral blood. The receptors originated from a man aged 55 to 69 with COVID-19, enrolled during active disease.

This chain connects TRBV28 to TRBJ1-1; tentative D call: TRBD1 (6 bases). Per the germline V gene, CDR1 is MDHEN and CDR2 is SYDVKM. V lost 5 bases to trimming and J lost 1 base, with 14 bases between them. The CDR3 length is 15 residues. In DNA form, the CDR3 reads TGTGCCAGCAGTCCCCCTGGGGGCGGGAACACTGAAGCTTTCTTT. It translates to CASSPPGGGNTEAFF.

This sequence joins TRBV11-3 and TRBJ1-4; D call uncertain. Trimming pared 1 base from V and 3 bases from J, leaving 3 bases between. Germline V gene data show CDR1 as SGHNT and CDR2 as YENEEA. This CDR3 has 13 amino acids. CDR3 sequence reads: CASSLVANEKLFF. For the CDR3, the DNA is TGTGCCAGCAGCTTAGTAGCTAATGAAAAACTGTTTTTT.

V is TRBV5-8 and J is TRBJ2-7; tentatively, D is TRBD2 (5 bases). Deletions cut 4 bases from V and 7 bases from J, with 9 bases between. This CDR3 region has 11 residues. Germline V CDR1 and CDR2: SGHTS, YDEGEE. As DNA, the CDR3 is TGTGCCAGCAGCCCCCGGAGGGAGCAGTACTTC. As protein: CASSPRREQYF.

The rearrangement uses TRBV6-5 and TRBJ1-3, with 8 bases lining up with TRBD1. V dropped 2 bases and J dropped 2; count of bases not matched to a gene: 5. This CDR3 has 16 residues. Germline values: CDR1 MNHEY, CDR2 SVGAGI. The CDR3 sequence is CASSYRLTGAGNTIYF. The CDR3 DNA is TGTGCCAGCAGTTACAGATTGACAGGGGCTGGAAACACCATATATTTT.

The CDR3 loop reads CASSQDVGANTEAFF. Written as DNA, the CDR3 is TGTGCCAGCAGCCAAGATGTGGGGGCGAACACTGAAGCTTTCTTT. The chain uses TRBV3-1 (or the pseudogene TRBV3-2) and TRBJ1-1; D might be TRBD1 (6 bases). V dropped 0 bases and J dropped 1 base, with 9 bases sitting between them. This CDR3 has 15 amino acids. Germline CDR1 is LGHDT and CDR2 is YNNKEL (reference sequence).

The chain joins TRBV4-3 to TRBJ1-6; TRBD1 is a possible D gene (6 bases). Germline V CDR1 and CDR2: LGHNA, YSLEER. V was clipped by 4 bases and J by 7 bases, with 23 bases between them. The CDR3 is 18 residues long. The CDR3 region is CASSLNPPQGRVNSPLHF. In DNA form, the CDR3 reads TGCGCCAGCAGCCTCAACCCCCCACAGGGAAGGGTGAATTCACCCCTCCACTTT.

The V and J genes are TRBV3-1 (or the pseudogene TRBV3-2) and TRBJ1-2; 8 bases are a match to TRBD1. The CDR3 covers 13 residues. CDR1 LGHDT and CDR2 YNNKEL come from the germline V gene (reference sequence). The ends lost 2 bases at V and 7 bases at J; junction bases unmatched: 3. CDR3 sequence reads: CASSQRTGLGYTF. DNA of the CDR3: TGTGCCAGCAGCCAACGGACAGGGCTTGGCTACACCTTC.

This sequence joins TRBV10-3 and TRBJ2-2, with D possibly being TRBD1 (5 bases). The V end lost 5 bases, the J end lost 2 bases, and 6 bases lay between the germline ends. CDR3 size: 13 residues. The germline V gene has CDR1 ENHRY and CDR2 SYGVKD. The DNA for the CDR3 is TGTGCCATCAGTCAGGGAAACACCGGGGAGCTGTTTTTT. Translation gives CAISQGNTGELFF.

DNA for the CDR3: TGTGCCAGCGGGGGTGGACCTGGAGGGTCACCCCTCCACTTT. Residues: CASGGGPGGSPLHF. This rearrangement joins TRBV28 to TRBJ1-6; possibly TRBD1 for D (5 bases). The CDR3 loop spans 14 amino acids. V was cut by 8 bases and J by 10 bases, with 18 bases left in between. The germline gives CDR1 MDHEN, CDR2 SYDVKM.

The V gene is TRBV11-2, the J gene TRBJ1-2; 9 bases match TRBD1. The CDR3 has 18 amino acids. Germline assignment: CDR1 SGHAT and CDR2 FQNNGV. V lost 4 bases to trimming and J lost 1 base; unmatched junction nucleotides: 13. CDR3 protein: CASSSYPSGQGYNYGYTF. The CDR3 nucleotides are TGTGCCAGCAGCTCATACCCATCGGGACAGGGATATAACTATGGCTACACCTTC.

This clone came up once. The genes are TRBV5-1 and TRBJ1-2, with 8 bases aligning to TRBD1. Germline V gene sequence: CDR1 SGHRS, CDR2 YFSETQ. The ends lost 3 bases at V and 7 bases at J; junction bases unmatched: 8. The CDR3 is made up of 14 amino acids. The CDR3 spells CASSSGGGGRGYTF. The CDR3 nucleotides read TGCGCCAGCAGCTCAGGGGGCGGAGGTCGTGGCTACACCTTC.

V gene TRBV7-8 combines with J gene TRBJ1-2; the match to TRBD1 covers 9 bases. This CDR3 has 17 amino acids. The germline gives CDR1 SGHVS, CDR2 FQNEAQ. V dropped 5 bases and J dropped 3; count of bases not matched to a gene: 13. The CDR3 spells CASSRRQGVAGDYGYTF. The CDR3 bases are TGTGCCAGCAGCCGCCGACAGGGGGTTGCGGGGGACTATGGCTACACCTTC.

The J gene is TRBJ1-1, the V gene TRBV5-4; 7 bases align to TRBD1. Trimming took 0 bases from V and 0 from J; bases not matched to a gene: 5. CDR1 is SGHNT and CDR2 is YYREEE in the germline V gene (reference sequence). The CDR3 contains 16 residues. The DNA for the CDR3 is TGTGCCAGCAGCTTGGGACAGGGAACTATGAACACTGAAGCTTTCTTT. Protein: CASSLGQGTMNTEAFF.

The chain carries TRBV7-6 and TRBJ2-1; 10 nucleotides agree with TRBD1. CDR1 is SGHVS and CDR2 is FNYEAQ in the germline V gene. This CDR3 is built from 15 residues. The V segment lost 4 bases and the J segment 4 bases; nucleotides outside the gene matches: 4. CDR3 region: CASSSRQGAYNEQFF. The CDR3 DNA is TGTGCCAGCAGCTCCAGACAGGGGGCGTACAATGAGCAGTTCTTC.

This clone has only a few counts. CDR3 DNA sequence: TGTGCCAGCAGTCCCGGACAGAACCAAGAGACCCAGTACTTC. The encoded protein is CASSPGQNQETQYF. V usage is TRBV25-1 and J usage is TRBJ2-5; a weak D match, TRBD1 (6 bases). The CDR3 spans 14 residues. V was pared by 5 bases and J by 0 bases, with 10 bases between. The germline CDR1 and CDR2 sequences are MGHDK and SYGVNS. Together with reference TRBV25-1 and TRBJ2-5, the CDR3 gives the full variable domain: EADIYQTPRYLVIGTGKKITLECSQTMGHDKMYWYQQDPGMELHLIHYSYGVNSTEKGDLSSESTVSRIRTEHFPLTLESARPSHTSQYLCASSPGQNQETQYFGPGTRLLVL.

The chain employs TRBV29-1 and TRBJ1-2; D unclear. Germline lookup yields CDR1 SQVTM and CDR2 ANQGSEA. Trimming removed 3 bases from V and 0 bases from J, with 5 bases in between. This CDR3 comprises 12 residues. The chain's CDR3 is CSVDSANYGYTF. In DNA, the CDR3 is TGCAGCGTTGATTCCGCTAACTATGGCTACACCTTC.

The chain has TRBV6-5 and TRBJ1-1; TRBD1 agrees at 8 bases. Trimming removed 5 bases from V and 1 base from J; junction bases left unmatched: 6. The CDR3 spans 15 residues. CDR1 MNHEY and CDR2 SVGAGI come from the germline V gene. CDR3 in DNA: TGTGCCAGCAGTAGTACCGGGACAGGGAACACTGAAGCTTTCTTT. This gives the protein CASSSTGTGNTEAFF.

V usage is TRBV7-3 and J usage is TRBJ2-7, with 8 bases that match TRBD1. V lost 5 bases, J lost 4 bases, and 10 bases stayed unmatched. Germline V gives CDR1 SGHTA, CDR2 FQGTGA. CDR3 length: 15 residues. CDR3 protein: CASSQGAGAPYEQYF. CDR3 in DNA: TGTGCCAGCAGCCAGGGGGCGGGCGCACCTTACGAGCAGTACTTC.

This clone was observed once. V usage is TRBV11-3 and J usage is TRBJ2-7; 13 nucleotides match TRBD2. CDR1 and CDR2 (germline): SGHNT, YENEEA. CDR3 length equals 15 residues. Trimming took 9 bases from V and 6 from J; bases not matched to a gene: 11. CDR3 in amino acids: CARASGTSGTGEQYF. In DNA, the CDR3 is TGTGCCAGAGCTTCTGGGACTAGCGGGACGGGCGAGCAGTACTTC.

Details on this clone: The identical CDR3 is also encoded by other nucleotide sequences in the sample. This sequence joins TRBV19 and TRBJ2-5; D is possibly TRBD1 (5 bases). This CDR3 is 12 amino acids long. Germline CDR1 and CDR2: LNHDA and SQIVND (reference sequence). The V end was cut by 4 bases, the J end by 4 bases, with 7 bases between. Written as DNA, the CDR3 is TGTGCCAGTAGTACAGGGTTAGAGACCCAGTACTTC. Residues: CASSTGLETQYF.

J is TRBJ2-7 and V is TRBV6-2 or TRBV6-3; 11 bases fit TRBD2. This CDR3 region has 16 residues. Germline CDR1 and CDR2: MNHEY and SVGEGT. V trimming: 6 bases; J trimming: 0 bases; junction bases outside the gene matches: 7. This CDR3 reads CASSRFTSGSSYEQYF. In DNA, the CDR3 is TGTGCCAGCAGCCGATTCACTAGCGGGAGCTCCTACGAGCAGTACTTC.

DNA for the CDR3: TGTGCCAGTAACGCAAGACAGGGGGCGCCGGGGTACACTGAAGCTTTCTTT. Its translation is CASNARQGAPGYTEAFF. The chain is built from TRBV19 and TRBJ1-1; 10 nucleotides agree with TRBD1. Germline V gives CDR1 LNHDA, CDR2 SQIVND (reference sequence). The ends lost 7 bases at V and 3 bases at J; junction bases unmatched: 14. The length of the CDR3 is 17 residues.

The chain links TRBV7-2 to TRBJ2-1, with TRBD2 as a possible D gene (7 bases). The CDR3 is 15 residues long. V was cut by 1 base and J by 9 bases, with 16 bases left in between. The germline CDR1 and CDR2 sequences are SGHTA and FQGNSA. CDR3: CASSLDRGGRGEQFF. The CDR3, as DNA: TGTGCCAGCAGCTTAGATAGGGGGGGCCGTGGTGAGCAGTTCTTC.

This clone was seen a handful of times. CDR3 DNA: TGCGCCAGCAGTTCAGGGATCACCTACGAGCAGTACTTC. It translates to CASSSGITYEQYF. The chain employs TRBV5-1 and TRBJ2-7, with D tentatively TRBD1 (5 bases). Trimming stripped 5 bases from V and 2 bases from J, with 11 bases between. The germline CDR1 and CDR2 sequences are SGHRS and YFSETQ. The CDR3 covers 13 residues. The full variable domain, in which reference TRBV5-1 and TRBJ2-7 provide the parts outside the CDR3, is KAGVTQTPRYLIKTRGQQVTLSCSPISGHRSVSWYQQTPGQGLQFLFEYFSETQRNKGNFPGRFSGRQFSNSRSEMNVSTLELGDSALYLCASSSGITYEQYFGPGTRLTVT.